Below, 10 T cell receptor beta chains from the same sample are listed, as sequenced in a study of CD8+CD57+ T cells in acquired aplastic anemia (dated by TCRdb to 2016 to 2018). The sample was run on an Illumina HiSeq 2000. TCR beta VDJ combination and CDR3 sequence profiling used genomic DNA as the template. Starting from the raw public reads, TCRdb applied fastp trimming at Q25, assembled clones with MiXCR and retained in-frame beta chains. One record per CDR3 amino acid sequence lists the most common genes and DNA. The sample table lists some 190,000 distinct CDR3 sequences, around 50% of them with a count of one. Roughly 15% of the sample rests with the top ten. The sample taken for sequencing was sorted CD4+, CD8+, or CD8+CD57+ T cells (not recorded which) from PBMCs. The receptors come from a human donor in good health, serving as a control.

This clonotype was picked up many times. V and J are TRBV12-3 or TRBV12-4 and TRBJ2-3; 9 positions agree with TRBD2. The CDR3 consists of 14 residues. J lost 6 bases, V lost 6 bases, and 7 bases had no gene match. The CDR3 loop reads CASRERGARDTQYF. The DNA for the CDR3 is TGTGCCAGCAGGGAGCGGGGGGCGAGGGATACGCAGTATTTT.

The rearrangement joins TRBV5-1 to TRBJ2-5; 9 nucleotides agree with TRBD1. TRBJ2-7 matches the DNA end more closely, so the J call is doubtful. Germline V gives CDR1 SGHRS, CDR2 YFSETQ. The CDR3 totals 15 residues. The CDR3 DNA reads as TGCGCCAGCAGCCCAATGACAGGGGGAAGGCACGAGCAGTACTTC. It is translated as CASSPMTGGRHEQYF.

The chain recombines TRBV12-3 or TRBV12-4 with TRBJ1-1; the D gene is possibly TRBD1 (5 bases). The CDR3 spans 14 residues. V shed 1 base and J shed 7 bases, with 13 bases lying between them. The CDR3 DNA reads TGTGCCAGCAGTTTAGTGAGGGACTCGGGTGAAGCTTTCTTT. Encoded protein: CASSLVRDSGEAFF.

This rearrangement joins TRBV7-9 to TRBJ2-7; tentatively, D is TRBD1 or TRBD2 (6 bases each). CDR3 length equals 10 residues. The germline V gene has CDR1 SEHNR and CDR2 FQNEAQ (reference sequence). CDR3 loop: CASSLDRGTV. The CDR3 DNA reads as TGTGCCAGCAGCTTAGATCGCGGGACAGTC.

This clonotype was counted a single time. For the CDR3, the DNA is TGTGCCACCTCGGCAGTAAGCACAGATACGCAGTATTTT. Encoded protein: CATSAVSTDTQYF. The chain carries TRBV15 and TRBJ2-3; no clear D. The germline V gene encodes CDR1 LNHNV and CDR2 YYDKDF (reference sequence). The V end was cut by 8 bases, the J end by 0 bases, with 9 bases between. The CDR3 has 13 residues.

The rearrangement joins TRBV19 to TRBJ2-1; TRBD1 matches at 10 bases. V gave up 3 bases and J gave up 2 bases; unmatched junction bases: 4. In germline, CDR1 is LNHDA, CDR2 SQIVND (reference sequence). There are 16 residues in the CDR3. CDR3 nucleotides: TGTGCCAGTAGTATTGAGGGGACAGGGGCCTACAATGAGCAGTTCTTC. Its translation is CASSIEGTGAYNEQFF.

The gene calls are TRBV7-6 and TRBJ2-1; D may match TRBD1 or TRBD2 (6 bases each). V lost 5 bases and J 6 bases, leaving 11 bases between the germline ends. CDR1 is SGHVS, CDR2 FNYEAQ, per germline. This CDR3 spans 13 amino acids. The CDR3 DNA is TGTGCCAGCAGCCTAGGGGGGCTCAATGAGCAGTTCTTC. It specifies CASSLGGLNEQFF.

The V and J genes are TRBV10-3 and TRBJ2-7; TRBD1 aligns across 9 bases. V shed 4 bases, J shed 1 base, and the junction held 5 bases outside the gene matches. The CDR3 is 15 amino acids. Germline CDR1 ENHRY, CDR2 SYGVKD. CDR3 nucleotide sequence: TGTGCCATCAGTGCAGGGACAGGGTTATCCTACGAGCAGTACTTC. Translated: CAISAGTGLSYEQYF.

The table lists this clonotype with a few counts. A much more abundant neighbour one base away suggests this may be a read error. The rearrangement links TRBV19 to TRBJ1-4; D gene ambiguous. This CDR3 region has 14 residues. Germline V CDR1 and CDR2: LNHDA, SQIVND (reference sequence). CDR3 in amino acids: CASSEGRYNERLFF. The CDR3 nucleotides are TGTGCCAGTAGTGAAGGACGGTATAATGAAAGACTGTTTTTT.

Regarding this clonotype: A much more abundant neighbour one base away suggests this may be a read error. V is TRBV4-3 and J is TRBJ1-4, with D possibly TRBD1 on 5 matching bases. CDR1 is LGHNA and CDR2 is YSLEER in the germline V gene. The CDR3 sequence is 16 residues long. Trimming removed 0 bases from V and 10 bases from J, with 18 bases in between. CDR3: CASSQDWARGSGKLFF. The DNA of the CDR3 is TGCGCCAGCAGCCAAGATTGGGCAAGGGGTAGTGGAAAACTGTTTTTT.